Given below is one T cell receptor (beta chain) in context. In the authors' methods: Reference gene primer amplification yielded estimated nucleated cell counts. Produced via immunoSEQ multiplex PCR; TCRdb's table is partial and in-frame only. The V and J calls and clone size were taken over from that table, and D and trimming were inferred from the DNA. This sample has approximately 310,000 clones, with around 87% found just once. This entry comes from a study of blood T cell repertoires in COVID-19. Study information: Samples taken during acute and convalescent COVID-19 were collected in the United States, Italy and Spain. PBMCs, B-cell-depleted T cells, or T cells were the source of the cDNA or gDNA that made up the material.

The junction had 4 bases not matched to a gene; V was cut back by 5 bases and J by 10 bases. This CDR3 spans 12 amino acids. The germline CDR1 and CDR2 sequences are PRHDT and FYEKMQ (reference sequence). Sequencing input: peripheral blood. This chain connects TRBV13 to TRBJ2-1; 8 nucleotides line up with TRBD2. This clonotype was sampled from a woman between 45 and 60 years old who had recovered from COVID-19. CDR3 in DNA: TGTGCCAGCAGCCATACTAGCGGCGAGCAGTTCTTC. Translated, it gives CASSHTSGEQFF.